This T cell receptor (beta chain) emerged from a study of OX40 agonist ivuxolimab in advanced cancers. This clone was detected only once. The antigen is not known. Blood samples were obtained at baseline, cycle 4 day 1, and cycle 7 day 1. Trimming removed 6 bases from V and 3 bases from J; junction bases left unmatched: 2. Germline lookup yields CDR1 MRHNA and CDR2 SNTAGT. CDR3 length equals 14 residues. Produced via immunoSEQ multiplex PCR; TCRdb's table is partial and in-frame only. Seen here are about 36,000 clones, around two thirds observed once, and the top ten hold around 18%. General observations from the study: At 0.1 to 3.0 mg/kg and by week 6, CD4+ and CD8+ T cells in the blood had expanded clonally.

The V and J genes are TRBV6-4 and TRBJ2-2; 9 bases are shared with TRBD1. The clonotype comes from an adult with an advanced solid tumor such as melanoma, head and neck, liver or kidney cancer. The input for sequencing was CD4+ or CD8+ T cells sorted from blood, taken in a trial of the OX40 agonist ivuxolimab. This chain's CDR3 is CASRQGADTGELFF. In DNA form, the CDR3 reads TGTGCCAGCAGACAGGGGGCGGACACCGGGGAGCTGTTTTTT.